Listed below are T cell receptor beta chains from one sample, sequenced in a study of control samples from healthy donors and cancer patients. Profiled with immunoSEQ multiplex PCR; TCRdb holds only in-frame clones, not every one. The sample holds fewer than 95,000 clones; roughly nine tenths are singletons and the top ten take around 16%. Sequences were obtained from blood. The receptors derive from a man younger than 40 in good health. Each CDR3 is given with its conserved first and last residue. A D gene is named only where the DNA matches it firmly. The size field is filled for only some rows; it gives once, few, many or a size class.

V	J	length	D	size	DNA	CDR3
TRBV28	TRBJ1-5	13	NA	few	TGTGCCAGCAGTTATTCCAGGGTTCAGCCCCAGCATTTT	CASSYSRVQPQHF
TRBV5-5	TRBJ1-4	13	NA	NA	TGTGCCAGCAAATTCAATGCGGGTGAAAAACTGTTTTTT	CASKFNAGEKLFF
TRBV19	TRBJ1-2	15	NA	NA	TGTGCCAGTTCTTCACAGGACCTACATAACTATGGCTACACCTTC	CASSSQDLHNYGYTF
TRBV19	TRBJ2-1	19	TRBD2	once	TGTGCCAGTAGGCTAGCGGGAGGACCAATAGGGAGCTCCTACAATGAGCAGTTCTTC	CASRLAGGPIGSSYNEQFF
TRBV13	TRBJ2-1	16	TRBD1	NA	TGTGCCAGCAGCATCAGGAAGGGGGCCACCTACAATGAGCAGTTCTTC	CASSIRKGATYNEQFF
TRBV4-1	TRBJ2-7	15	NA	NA	TGCGCCAGCAGCCGGGGCGGTGGGGTTGCCTACGAGCAGTACTTC	CASSRGGGVAYEQYF
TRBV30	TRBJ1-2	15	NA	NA	TGTGCCTGGAGTGTATATGGACTTCCCCCCTATGGCTACACCTTC	CAWSVYGLPPYGYTF
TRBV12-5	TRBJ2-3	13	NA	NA	TGTGCTAGTGGTTTGCTTAGGAAAGATACGCAGTATTTT	CASGLLRKDTQYF
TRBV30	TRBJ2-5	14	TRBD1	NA	TGTGCCTGTCTTAGACAGGGGGCTGGGGAGACCCAGTACTTC	CACLRQGAGETQYF
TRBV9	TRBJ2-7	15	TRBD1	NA	TGTGCCAGCAGCGTAGCCGGGACAGTAGGCTACGAGCAGTACTTC	CASSVAGTVGYEQYF
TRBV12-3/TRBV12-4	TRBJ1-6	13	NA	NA	TGTGCCAGCAGTTTCGGAGCCCGTGCACCCCTCCACTTT	CASSFGARAPLHF
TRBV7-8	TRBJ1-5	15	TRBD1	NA	TGTGCCAGCAGCCCCGGGACAGAGATTTATCAGCCCCAGCATTTT	CASSPGTEIYQPQHF
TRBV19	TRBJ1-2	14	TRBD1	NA	TGTGCCAGTAGTAAACAGGGGGAGGACTATGGCTACACCTTC	CASSKQGEDYGYTF
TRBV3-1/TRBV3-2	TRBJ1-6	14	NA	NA	TGTGCCAGCAGCCAGAGGGAGGGCGATTCACCCCTCCACTTT	CASSQREGDSPLHF
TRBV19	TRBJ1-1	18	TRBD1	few	TGTGCCAGTAGTATAGGGGCAGGGGGCGCCCCGGGGAGCACTGAAGCTTTCTTT	CASSIGAGGAPGSTEAFF
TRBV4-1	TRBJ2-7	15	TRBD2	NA	TGCGCCAGCAGCCAAGACAGGAATAGCGGGAGGGCATGGGACTTC	CASSQDRNSGRAWDF
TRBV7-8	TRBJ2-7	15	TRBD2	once	TGTGCCAGCAGCTCACTAGCGGGGTGGGCCTACGAGCAGTACTTC	CASSSLAGWAYEQYF
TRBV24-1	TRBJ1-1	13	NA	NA	TGTGCCACCAGTGAGAGAGGGGACACTGAAGCTTTCTTT	CATSERGDTEAFF
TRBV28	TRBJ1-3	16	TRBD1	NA	TGTGCCAGCAGGCCGACAGGGACAAGCTCTGGAAACACCATATATTTT	CASRPTGTSSGNTIYF
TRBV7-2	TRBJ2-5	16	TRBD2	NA	TGTGCCAGCAGCCATCAAGCGGGGGGGCCCGGAGAGACCCAGTACTTC	CASSHQAGGPGETQYF
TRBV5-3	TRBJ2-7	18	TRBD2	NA	TGTGCCAGAAGCGGCCACCAAGCGGGAAGGGTCCCTGGCTACGAGCAGTACTTC	CARSGHQAGRVPGYEQYF
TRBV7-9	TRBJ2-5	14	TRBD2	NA	TGTGCCAGCAGCTTGGCTAGCGGGGGACAGACCCAGTACTTC	CASSLASGGQTQYF
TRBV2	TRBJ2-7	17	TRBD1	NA	TGTGCCAGCATGACAGGGACAGGAGGACAGCGCTCCTACGAGCAGTACTTC	CASMTGTGGQRSYEQYF
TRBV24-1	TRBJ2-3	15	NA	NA	TGTGCCACCAGTGATGCCCCAGGGAGCACAGATACGCAGTATTTT	CATSDAPGSTDTQYF
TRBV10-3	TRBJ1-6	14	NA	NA	TGTGCCATCAGTGAGTCGCGGGACACTTCACCCCTCCACTTT	CAISESRDTSPLHF
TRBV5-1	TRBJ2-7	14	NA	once	TGCGCCAGCAGCTCCGTTTCCAGGGCGGCGACGAAGTACTTC	CASSSVSRAATKYF
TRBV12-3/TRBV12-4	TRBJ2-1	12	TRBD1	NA	TGTGCCAGCAGTTTCGTGTCAGGGGGCGAATTCTTC	CASSFVSGGEFF